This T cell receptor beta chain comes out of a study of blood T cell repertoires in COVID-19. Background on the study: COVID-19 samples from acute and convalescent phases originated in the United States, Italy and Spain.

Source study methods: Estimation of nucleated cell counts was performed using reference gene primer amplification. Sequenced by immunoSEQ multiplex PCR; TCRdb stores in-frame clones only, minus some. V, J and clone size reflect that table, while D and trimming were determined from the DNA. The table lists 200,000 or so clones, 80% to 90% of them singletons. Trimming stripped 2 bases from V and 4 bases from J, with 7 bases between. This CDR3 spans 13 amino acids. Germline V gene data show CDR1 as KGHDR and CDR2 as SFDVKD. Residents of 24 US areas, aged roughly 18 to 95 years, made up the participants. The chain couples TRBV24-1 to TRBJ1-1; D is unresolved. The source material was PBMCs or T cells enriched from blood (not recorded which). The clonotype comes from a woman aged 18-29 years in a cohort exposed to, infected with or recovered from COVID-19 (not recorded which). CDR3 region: CATSDSQSTEAFF. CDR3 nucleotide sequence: TGTGCCACCAGTGATTCCCAATCCACTGAAGCTTTCTTT.